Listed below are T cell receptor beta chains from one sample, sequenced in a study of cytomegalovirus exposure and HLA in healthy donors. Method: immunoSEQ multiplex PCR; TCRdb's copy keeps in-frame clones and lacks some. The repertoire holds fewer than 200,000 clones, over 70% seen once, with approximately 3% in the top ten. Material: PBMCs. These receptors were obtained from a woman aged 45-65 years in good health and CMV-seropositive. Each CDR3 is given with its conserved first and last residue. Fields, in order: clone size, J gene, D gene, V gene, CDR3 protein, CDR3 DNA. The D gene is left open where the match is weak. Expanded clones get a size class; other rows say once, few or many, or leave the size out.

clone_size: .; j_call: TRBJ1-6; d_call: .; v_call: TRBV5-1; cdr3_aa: CASSLGAGKANSPLHF; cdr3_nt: TGCGCCAGCAGCTTGGGGGCAGGGAAAGCAAATTCACCCCTCCACTTT
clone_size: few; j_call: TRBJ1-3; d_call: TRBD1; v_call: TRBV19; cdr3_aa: CATSGDRAAGNTIYF; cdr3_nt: TGTGCCACCTCTGGGGACAGGGCGGCTGGAAACACCATATATTTT
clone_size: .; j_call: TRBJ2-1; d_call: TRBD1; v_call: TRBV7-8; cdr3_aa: CASSFQPGTANDYNEQFF; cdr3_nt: TGTGCCAGCAGCTTTCAACCCGGGACAGCGAACGACTACAATGAGCAGTTCTTC
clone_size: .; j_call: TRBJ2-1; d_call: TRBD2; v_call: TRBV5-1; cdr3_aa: CASSLDPGGNEQFF; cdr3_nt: TGCGCCAGCAGCTTGGATCCCGGGGGGAATGAGCAGTTCTTC
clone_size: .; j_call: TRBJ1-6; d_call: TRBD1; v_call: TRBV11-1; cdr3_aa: CASTLGQESSPLHF; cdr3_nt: TGTGCCAGCACCTTGGGACAGGAGAGTTCACCCCTCCACTTT
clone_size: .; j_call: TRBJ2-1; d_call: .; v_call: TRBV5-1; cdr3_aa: CASSSSTRWGVMSSYNEQFF; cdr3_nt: TGCGCCAGCAGCTCCTCAACTCGGTGGGGGGTTATGAGCTCCTACAATGAGCAGTTCTTC
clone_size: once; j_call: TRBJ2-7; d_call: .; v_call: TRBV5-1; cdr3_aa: CASSTGQRDEQYF; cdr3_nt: TGCGCCAGCAGCACGGGACAACGGGACGAGCAGTACTTC
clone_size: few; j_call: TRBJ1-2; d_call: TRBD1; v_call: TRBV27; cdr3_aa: CASSPGQALYGYTF; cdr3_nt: TGTGCCAGCAGTCCCGGACAGGCTCTATATGGCTACACCTTC
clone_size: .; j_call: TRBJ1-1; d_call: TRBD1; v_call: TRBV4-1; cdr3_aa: CASSLLGQGTEAFF; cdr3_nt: TGCGCCAGCAGCCTTCTGGGACAGGGAACTGAAGCTTTCTTT
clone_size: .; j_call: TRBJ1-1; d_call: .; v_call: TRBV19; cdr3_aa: CASSISGMNTEAFF; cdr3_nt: TGTGCCAGTAGTATTAGCGGCATGAACACTGAAGCTTTCTTT
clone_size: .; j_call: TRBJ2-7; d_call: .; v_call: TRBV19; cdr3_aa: CASSYPGQGYEQYF; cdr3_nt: TGTGCCAGTAGTTACCCTGGGCAGGGCTACGAGCAGTACTTC
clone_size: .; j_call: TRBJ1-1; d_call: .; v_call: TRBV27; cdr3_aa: CASTKTDRHTEAFF; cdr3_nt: TGTGCCAGCACCAAAACGGACAGACACACTGAAGCTTTCTTT
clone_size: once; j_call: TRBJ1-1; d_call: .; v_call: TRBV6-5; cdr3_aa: CASSRTPTEAFF; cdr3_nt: TGTGCCAGCAGCAGGACTCCAACTGAAGCTTTCTTT
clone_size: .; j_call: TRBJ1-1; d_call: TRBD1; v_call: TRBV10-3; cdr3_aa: CAIRQGEDTEAFF; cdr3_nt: TGTGCCATCAGGCAGGGGGAGGACACTGAAGCTTTCTTT
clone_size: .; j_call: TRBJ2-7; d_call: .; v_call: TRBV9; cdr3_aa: CASSVGTSYEQYF; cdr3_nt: TGTGCCAGCAGCGTAGGCACTAGCTACGAGCAGTACTTC
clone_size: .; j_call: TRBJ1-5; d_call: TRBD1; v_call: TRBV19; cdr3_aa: CATRQGAGNQPQHF; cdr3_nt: TGTGCCACTCGACAGGGGGCTGGCAATCAGCCCCAGCATTTT
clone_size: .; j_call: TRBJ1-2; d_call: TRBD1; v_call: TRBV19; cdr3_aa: CASSITGASYGYTF; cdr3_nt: TGTGCCAGTAGTATAACAGGGGCGAGCTATGGCTACACCTTC
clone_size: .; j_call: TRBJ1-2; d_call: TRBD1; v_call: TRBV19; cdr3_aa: CASTRRTGNYGYTF; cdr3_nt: TGTGCCAGTACGAGAAGGACAGGAAACTATGGCTACACCTTC
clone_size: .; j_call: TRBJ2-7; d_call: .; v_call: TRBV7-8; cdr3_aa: CASSLSEASYEQYF; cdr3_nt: TGTGCCAGCAGCTTATCGGAGGCCTCCTACGAGCAGTACTTC
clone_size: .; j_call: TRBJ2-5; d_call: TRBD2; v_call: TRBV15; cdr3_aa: CATSYGTSRGTQYF; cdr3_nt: TGTGCCACCAGCTACGGGACTAGTCGTGGGACCCAGTACTTC
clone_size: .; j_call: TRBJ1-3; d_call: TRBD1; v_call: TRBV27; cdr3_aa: CASGTGAYSGNTIYF; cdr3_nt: TGTGCCAGCGGGACAGGGGCCTACTCTGGAAACACCATATATTTT
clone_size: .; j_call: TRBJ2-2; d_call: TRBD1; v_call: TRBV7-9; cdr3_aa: CASSLTMRGRTGELFF; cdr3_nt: TGTGCCAGCAGCTTAACTATGAGGGGGCGGACCGGGGAGCTGTTTTTT
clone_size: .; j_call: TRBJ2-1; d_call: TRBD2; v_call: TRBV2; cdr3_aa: CASSSPGTSRRQNSYNEQFF; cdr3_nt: TGTGCCAGCAGTAGTCCCGGGACTAGCCGCCGTCAGAACTCCTACAATGAGCAGTTCTTC
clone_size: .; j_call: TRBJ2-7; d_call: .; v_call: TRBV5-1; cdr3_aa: CASSLEAGWSEQYF; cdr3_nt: TGCGCCAGCAGCTTGGAGGCAGGGTGGAGCGAGCAGTACTTC
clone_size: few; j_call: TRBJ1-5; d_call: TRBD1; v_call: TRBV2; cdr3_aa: CATKDRASNQPQHF; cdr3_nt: TGTGCCACCAAGGACAGGGCTAGCAATCAGCCCCAGCATTTT
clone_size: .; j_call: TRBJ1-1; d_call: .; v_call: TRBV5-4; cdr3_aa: CATQGMSDTEAFF; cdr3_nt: TGTGCCACCCAGGGGATGAGCGACACTGAAGCTTTCTTT
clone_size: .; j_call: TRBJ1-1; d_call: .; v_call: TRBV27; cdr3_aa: CASSLGLYTEAFF; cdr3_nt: TGTGCCAGCAGTTTAGGGCTGTACACTGAAGCTTTCTTT
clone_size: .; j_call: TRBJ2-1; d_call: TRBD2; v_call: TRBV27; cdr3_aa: CASSFSGGAAEQFF; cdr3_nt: TGTGCCAGCAGTTTCAGCGGGGGGGCCGCTGAGCAGTTCTTC
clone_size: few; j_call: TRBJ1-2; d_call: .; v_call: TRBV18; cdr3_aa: CASSPPTESYGYTF; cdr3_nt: TGTGCCAGCTCACCACCGACAGAAAGCTATGGCTACACCTTC
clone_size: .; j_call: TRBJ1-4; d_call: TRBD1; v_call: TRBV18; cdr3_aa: CASSSETGSNEKLFF; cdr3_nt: TGTGCCAGCTCATCTGAGACAGGGTCTAATGAAAAACTGTTTTTT
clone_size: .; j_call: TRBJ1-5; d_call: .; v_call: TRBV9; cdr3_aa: CASSVVPRAGFNQPQHF; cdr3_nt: TGTGCCAGCAGCGTAGTTCCCAGGGCGGGGTTCAATCAGCCCCAGCATTTT
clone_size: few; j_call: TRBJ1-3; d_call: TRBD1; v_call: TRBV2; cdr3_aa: CASSEGRTGMDTIYF; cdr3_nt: TGTGCCAGCAGTGAAGGGAGGACAGGGATGGACACCATATATTTT
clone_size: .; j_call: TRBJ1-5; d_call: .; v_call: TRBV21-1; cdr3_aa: CASSTSEAYGNQPQHF; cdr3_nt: TGTGCCAGCAGCACCTCGGAAGCGTATGGAAATCAGCCCCAGCATTTT